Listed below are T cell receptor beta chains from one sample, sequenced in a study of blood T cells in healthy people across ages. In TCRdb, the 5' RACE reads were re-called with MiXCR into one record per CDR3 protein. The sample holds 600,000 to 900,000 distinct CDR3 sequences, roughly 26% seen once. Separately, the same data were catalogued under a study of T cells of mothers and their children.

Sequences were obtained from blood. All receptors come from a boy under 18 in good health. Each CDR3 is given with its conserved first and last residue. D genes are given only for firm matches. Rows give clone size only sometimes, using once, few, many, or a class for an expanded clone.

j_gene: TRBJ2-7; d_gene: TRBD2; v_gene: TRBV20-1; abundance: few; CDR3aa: CSANRDGGYEQYF; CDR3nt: TGCAGTGCTAACCGGGACGGGGGGTACGAGCAGTACTTC
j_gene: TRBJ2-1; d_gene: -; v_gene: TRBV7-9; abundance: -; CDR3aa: CASSPDRNFYNEQFF; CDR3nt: TGTGCCAGCAGCCCAGACAGGAATTTCTACAATGAGCAGTTCTTC
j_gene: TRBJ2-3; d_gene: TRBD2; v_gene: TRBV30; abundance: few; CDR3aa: CAWQGLAGFTQYF; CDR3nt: TGTGCCTGGCAGGGACTAGCGGGGTTTACGCAGTATTTT
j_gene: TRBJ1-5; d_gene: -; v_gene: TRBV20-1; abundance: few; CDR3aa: CSGRGRNQPQHF; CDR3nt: TGCAGTGGAAGGGGACGCAATCAGCCCCAGCATTTT
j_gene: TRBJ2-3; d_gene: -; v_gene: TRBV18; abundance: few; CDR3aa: CASSPRGPTDTQYF; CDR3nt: TGTGCCAGCTCACCGCGGGGCCCCACAGATACGCAGTATTTT
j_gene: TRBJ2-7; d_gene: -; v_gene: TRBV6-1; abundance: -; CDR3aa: CASRAETDAYEQYF; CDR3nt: TGTGCCAGCAGGGCCGAGACAGATGCCTACGAGCAGTACTTC
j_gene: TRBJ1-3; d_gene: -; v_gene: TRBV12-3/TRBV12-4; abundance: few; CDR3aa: CASSLGGVGNTIYF; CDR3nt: TGTGCCAGCAGTTTAGGAGGGGTTGGAAACACCATATATTTT
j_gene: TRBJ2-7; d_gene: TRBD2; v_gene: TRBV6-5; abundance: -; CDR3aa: CASSSPPGLVHEQYF; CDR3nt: TGTGCCAGCAGTTCACCCCCGGGACTAGTCCACGAGCAGTACTTC
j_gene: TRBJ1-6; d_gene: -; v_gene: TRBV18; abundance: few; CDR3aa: CASSPPGGFGSPLHF; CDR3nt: TGTGCCAGCTCACCACCGGGAGGATTTGGGTCACCCCTCCACTTT
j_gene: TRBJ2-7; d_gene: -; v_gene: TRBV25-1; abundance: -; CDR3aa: CASSDGQIIYEQYF; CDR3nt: TGTGCCAGCAGTGACGGACAGATAATCTACGAGCAGTACTTC
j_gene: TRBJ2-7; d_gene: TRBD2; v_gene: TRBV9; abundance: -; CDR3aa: CASSVEGTSGGQYF; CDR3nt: TGTGCCAGCAGCGTAGAAGGGACTAGCGGGGGGCAGTACTTC
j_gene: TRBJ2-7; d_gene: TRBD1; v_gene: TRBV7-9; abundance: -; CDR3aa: CASSPQQGWEQYF; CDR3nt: TGTGCCAGCAGCCCCCAACAGGGGTGGGAGCAGTACTTC
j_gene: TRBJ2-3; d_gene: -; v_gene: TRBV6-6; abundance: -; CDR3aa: CASSYSEPTDTQYF; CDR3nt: TGTGCCAGCAGTTACTCCGAACCCACAGATACGCAGTATTTT
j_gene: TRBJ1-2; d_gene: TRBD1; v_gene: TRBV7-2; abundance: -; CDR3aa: CASSTRDRGLIGYGYTF; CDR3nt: TGTGCCAGCAGCACCCGGGACAGGGGGTTAATCGGCTATGGCTACACCTTC
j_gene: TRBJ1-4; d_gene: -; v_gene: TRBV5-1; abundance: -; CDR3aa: CASSLAWGRGEKLFF; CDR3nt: TGCGCCAGCAGCTTGGCATGGGGGCGCGGTGAAAAACTGTTTTTT
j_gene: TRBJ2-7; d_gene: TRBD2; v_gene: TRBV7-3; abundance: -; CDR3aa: CASSLRGGAAYEQYF; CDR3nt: TGTGCCAGCAGCTTAAGGGGGGGAGCGGCCTACGAGCAGTACTTC
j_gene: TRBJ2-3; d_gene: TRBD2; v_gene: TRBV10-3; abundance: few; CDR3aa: CASLAGELTDTQYF; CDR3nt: TGTGCCTCGTTAGCGGGGGAACTCACAGATACGCAGTATTTT
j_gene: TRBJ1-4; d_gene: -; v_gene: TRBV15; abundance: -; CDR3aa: CATSSKKDGTFNEKLFF; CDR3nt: TGTGCCACCAGCAGCAAAAAGGACGGAACTTTTAATGAAAAACTGTTTTTT
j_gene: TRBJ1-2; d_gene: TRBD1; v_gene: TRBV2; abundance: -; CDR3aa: CASSAQGTDYGYTF; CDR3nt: TGTGCCAGCAGCGCCCAAGGGACAGACTATGGCTACACCTTC
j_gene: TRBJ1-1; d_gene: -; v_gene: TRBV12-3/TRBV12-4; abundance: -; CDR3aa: CASSLLQTEAFF; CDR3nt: TGTGCCAGCAGTTTGTTACAGACTGAAGCTTTCTTT
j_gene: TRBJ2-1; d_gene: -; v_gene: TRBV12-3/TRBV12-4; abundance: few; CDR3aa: CASSPQMSYNEQFF; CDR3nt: TGTGCCAGCAGTCCTCAGATGTCCTACAATGAGCAGTTCTTC
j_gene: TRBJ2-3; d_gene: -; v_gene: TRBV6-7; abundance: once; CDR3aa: CASSVGHPSTDTQYF; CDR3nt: TGTGCCAGCAGCGTCGGACACCCTAGCACAGATACGCAGTATTTT
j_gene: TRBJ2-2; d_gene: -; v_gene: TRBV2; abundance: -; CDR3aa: CASSEAGGPGTGELFF; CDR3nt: TGTGCCAGCAGTGAAGCGGGAGGTCCCGGCACCGGGGAGCTGTTTTTT
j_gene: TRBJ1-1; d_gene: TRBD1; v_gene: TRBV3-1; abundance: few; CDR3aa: CASSPHSGGTEAFF; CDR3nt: TGTGCCAGCAGCCCTCACTCAGGGGGCACTGAAGCTTTCTTT
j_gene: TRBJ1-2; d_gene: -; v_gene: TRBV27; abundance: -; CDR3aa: CASSLSRDHGYTF; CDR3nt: TGTGCCAGCAGTTTGTCCAGGGACCATGGCTACACCTTC
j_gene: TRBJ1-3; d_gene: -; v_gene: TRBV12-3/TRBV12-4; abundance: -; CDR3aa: CASSLPGPGNTIYF; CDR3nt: TGTGCCAGCAGTTTGCCAGGCCCTGGAAACACCATATATTTT
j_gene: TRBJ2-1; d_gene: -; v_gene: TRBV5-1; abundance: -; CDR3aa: CASSLTALVWDEQFF; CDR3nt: TGCGCCAGCAGCTTGACCGCGTTGGTATGGGATGAGCAGTTCTTC
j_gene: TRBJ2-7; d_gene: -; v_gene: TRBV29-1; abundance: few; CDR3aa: CSVTGGHEQYF; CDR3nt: TGCAGCGTAACCGGGGGCCACGAGCAGTACTTC
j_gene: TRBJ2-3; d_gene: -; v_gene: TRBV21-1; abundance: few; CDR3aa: CASIPGLAVTDTQYF; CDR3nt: TGTGCCAGCATTCCCGGACTAGCGGTCACAGATACGCAGTATTTT
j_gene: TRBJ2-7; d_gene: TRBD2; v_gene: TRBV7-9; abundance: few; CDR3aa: CASSPRLAGDSSYEQYF; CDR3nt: TGTGCCAGCAGCCCCCGACTAGCGGGGGACAGCTCCTACGAGCAGTACTTC
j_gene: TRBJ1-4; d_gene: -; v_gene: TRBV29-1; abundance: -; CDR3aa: CSTRPEGDEKLFF; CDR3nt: TGCAGCACCCGTCCAGAGGGGGATGAAAAACTGTTTTTT
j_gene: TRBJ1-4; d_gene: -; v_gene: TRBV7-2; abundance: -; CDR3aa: CASSGGTRQYATNEKLFF; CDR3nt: TGTGCCAGCAGCGGCGGGACAAGACAATATGCAACTAATGAAAAACTGTTTTTT
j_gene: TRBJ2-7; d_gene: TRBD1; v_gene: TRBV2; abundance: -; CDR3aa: CASTKDRGGEQYF; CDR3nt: TGTGCCAGCACCAAGGACAGGGGTGGCGAGCAGTACTTC
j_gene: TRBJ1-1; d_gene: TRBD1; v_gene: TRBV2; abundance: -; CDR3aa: CASREGQSNTEAFF; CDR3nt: TGTGCCAGCAGGGAGGGACAGTCTAACACTGAAGCTTTCTTT
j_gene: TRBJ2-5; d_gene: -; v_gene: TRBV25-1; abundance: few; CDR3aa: CASSEVGKRGQETQYF; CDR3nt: TGTGCCAGCAGTGAAGTGGGGAAAAGGGGCCAAGAGACCCAGTACTTC
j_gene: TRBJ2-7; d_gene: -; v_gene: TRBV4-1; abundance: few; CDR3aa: CASSPRRGTYEQYF; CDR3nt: TGCGCCAGCAGCCCCAGACGGGGCACCTACGAGCAGTACTTC
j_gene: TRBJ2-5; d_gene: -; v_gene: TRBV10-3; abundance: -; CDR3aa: CAISESTGGETQYF; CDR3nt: TGTGCCATCAGTGAGTCGACCGGGGGAGAGACCCAGTACTTC
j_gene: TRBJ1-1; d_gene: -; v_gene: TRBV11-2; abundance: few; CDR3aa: CASSLAVFGGNTEAFF; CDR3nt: TGTGCCAGCAGCTTAGCGGTCTTTGGAGGGAACACTGAAGCTTTCTTT
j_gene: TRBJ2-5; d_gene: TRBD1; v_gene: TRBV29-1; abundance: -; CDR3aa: CSVEVGTGKETQYF; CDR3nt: TGCAGCGTTGAAGTGGGGACAGGGAAAGAGACCCAGTACTTC
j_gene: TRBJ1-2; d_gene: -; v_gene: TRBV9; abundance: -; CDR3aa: CASSRDSGSYTF; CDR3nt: TGTGCCAGCAGTCGCGACAGCGGAAGCTACACCTTC
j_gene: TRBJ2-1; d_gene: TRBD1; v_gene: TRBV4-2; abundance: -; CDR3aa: CASSYPRQGSTYNEQFF; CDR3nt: TGTGCCAGCAGCTACCCTCGACAGGGGTCAACCTACAATGAGCAGTTCTTC
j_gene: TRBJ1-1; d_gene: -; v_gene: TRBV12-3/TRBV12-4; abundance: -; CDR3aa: CASSLGAWAPNTEAFF; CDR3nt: TGTGCCAGCAGTTTGGGTGCGTGGGCCCCAAACACTGAAGCTTTCTTT
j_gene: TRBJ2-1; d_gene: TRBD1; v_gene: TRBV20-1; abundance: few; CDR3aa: CSATRGRSSYNEQFF; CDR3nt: TGCAGTGCTACCAGGGGGCGAAGCTCCTACAATGAGCAGTTCTTC
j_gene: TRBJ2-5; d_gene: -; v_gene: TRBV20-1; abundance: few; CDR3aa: CSAPEGRRATYQETQYF; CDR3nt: TGCAGTGCCCCTGAGGGGCGCAGGGCCACGTACCAAGAGACCCAGTACTTC
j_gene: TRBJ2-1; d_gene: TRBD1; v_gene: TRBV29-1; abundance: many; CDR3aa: CSGSPRTGSPEQFF; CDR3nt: TGCAGCGGTTCCCCCCGGACAGGGTCCCCCGAGCAGTTCTTC
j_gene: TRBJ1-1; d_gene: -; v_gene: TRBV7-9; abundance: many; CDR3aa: CASSTPTVSSGEAFF; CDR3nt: TGTGCCAGCAGCACCCCGACAGTTAGTTCAGGTGAAGCTTTCTTT
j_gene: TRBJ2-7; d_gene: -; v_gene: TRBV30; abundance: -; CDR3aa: CAWRFVGAGEQYF; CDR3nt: TGTGCCTGGAGGTTCGTCGGGGCGGGCGAGCAGTACTTC
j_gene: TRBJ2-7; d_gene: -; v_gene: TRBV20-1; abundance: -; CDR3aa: CSARPPAAYEQYF; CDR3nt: TGCAGTGCTAGACCTCCCGCGGCCTACGAGCAGTACTTC
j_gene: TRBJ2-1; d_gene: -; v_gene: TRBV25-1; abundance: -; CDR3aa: CASSELTRATPNEQFF; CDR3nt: TGTGCCAGCAGTGAATTGACCCGGGCCACCCCCAATGAGCAGTTCTTC
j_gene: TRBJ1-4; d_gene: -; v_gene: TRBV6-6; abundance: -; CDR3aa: CASSLRTQAGEKLFF; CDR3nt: TGTGCCAGCAGTCTTAGGACTCAGGCGGGGGAAAAACTGTTTTTT
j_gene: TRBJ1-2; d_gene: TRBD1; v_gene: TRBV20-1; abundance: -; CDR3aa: CSARGGTGLYGYTF; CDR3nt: TGCAGTGCTAGGGGGGGGACAGGGCTCTATGGCTACACCTTC
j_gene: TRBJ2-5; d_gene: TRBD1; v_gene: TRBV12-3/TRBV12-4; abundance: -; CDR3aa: CASSPDWDRDGTQYF; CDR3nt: TGTGCCAGCAGCCCAGATTGGGACAGGGACGGGACCCAGTACTTC
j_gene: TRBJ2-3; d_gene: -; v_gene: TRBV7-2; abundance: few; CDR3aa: CASSLKGADTQYF; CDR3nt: TGTGCCAGCAGCTTAAAAGGGGCAGATACGCAGTATTTT
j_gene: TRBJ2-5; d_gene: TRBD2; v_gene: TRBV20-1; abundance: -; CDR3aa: CSASVWRGARETQYF; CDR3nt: TGCAGTGCTAGCGTGTGGCGGGGGGCCCGGGAGACCCAGTACTTC
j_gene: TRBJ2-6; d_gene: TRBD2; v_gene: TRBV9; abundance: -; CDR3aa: CASSHSGGVGGANVLTF; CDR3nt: TGTGCCAGCAGCCATAGCGGGGGGGTAGGCGGGGCCAACGTCCTGACTTTC